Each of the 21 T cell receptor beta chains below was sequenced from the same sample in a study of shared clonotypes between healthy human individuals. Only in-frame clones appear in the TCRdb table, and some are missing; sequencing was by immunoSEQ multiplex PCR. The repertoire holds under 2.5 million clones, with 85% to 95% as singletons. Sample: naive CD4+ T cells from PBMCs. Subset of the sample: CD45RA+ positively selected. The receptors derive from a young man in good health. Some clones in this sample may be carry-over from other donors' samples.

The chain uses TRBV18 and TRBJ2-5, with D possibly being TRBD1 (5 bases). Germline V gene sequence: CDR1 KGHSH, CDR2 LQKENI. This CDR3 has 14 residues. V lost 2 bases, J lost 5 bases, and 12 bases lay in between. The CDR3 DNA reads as TGTGCCAGCTCACCAAAACAGGAAGCGGAGACCCAGTACTTC. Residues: CASSPKQEAETQYF.

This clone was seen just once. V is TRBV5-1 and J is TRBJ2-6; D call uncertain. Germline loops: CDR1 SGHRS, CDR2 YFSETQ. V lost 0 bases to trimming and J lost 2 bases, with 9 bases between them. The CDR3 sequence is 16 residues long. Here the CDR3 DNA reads TGCGCCAGCAGCTTGGGTTATACCCCTGGGGCCAACGTCCTGACTTTC. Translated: CASSLGYTPGANVLTF.

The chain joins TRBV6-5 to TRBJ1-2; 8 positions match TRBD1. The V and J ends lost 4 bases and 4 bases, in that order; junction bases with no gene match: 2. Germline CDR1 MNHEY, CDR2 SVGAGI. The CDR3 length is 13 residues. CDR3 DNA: TGTGCCAGCAGTTCGGGACAGGCCTATGGCTACACCTTC. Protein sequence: CASSSGQAYGYTF.

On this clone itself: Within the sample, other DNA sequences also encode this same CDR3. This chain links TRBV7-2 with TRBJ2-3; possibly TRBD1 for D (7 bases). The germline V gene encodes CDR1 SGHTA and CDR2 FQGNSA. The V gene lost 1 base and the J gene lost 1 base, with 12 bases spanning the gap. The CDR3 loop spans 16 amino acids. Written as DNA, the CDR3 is TGTGCCAGCAGCTTAGGGGGCAGGGGGGGCACAGATACGCAGTATTTT. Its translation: CASSLGGRGGTDTQYF.

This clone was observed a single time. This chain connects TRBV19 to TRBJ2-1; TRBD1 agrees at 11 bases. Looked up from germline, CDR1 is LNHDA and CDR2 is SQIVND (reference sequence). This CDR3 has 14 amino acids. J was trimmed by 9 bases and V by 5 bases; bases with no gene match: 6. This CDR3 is CASSPRTGGFEQFF. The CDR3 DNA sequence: TGTGCCAGTAGTCCTCGGACAGGGGGCTTTGAGCAGTTCTTC.

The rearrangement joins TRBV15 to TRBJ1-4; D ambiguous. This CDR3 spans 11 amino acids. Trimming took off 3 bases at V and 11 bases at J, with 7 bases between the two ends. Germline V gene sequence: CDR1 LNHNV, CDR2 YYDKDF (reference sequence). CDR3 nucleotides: TGTGCCACCAGCAGGCGAGAGAAACTGTTTTTT. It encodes CATSRREKLFF.

CDR3 nucleotides: TGTGCCATCAGGAGACTAGCGGGAGAGGTAGATACGCAGTATTTT. It encodes CAIRRLAGEVDTQYF. This chain uses TRBV10-3 with TRBJ2-3; 12 bases line up with TRBD2. This CDR3 has 15 residues. J was trimmed by 5 bases and V by 6 bases; bases with no gene match: 6. Germline CDR1 is ENHRY and CDR2 is SYGVKD.

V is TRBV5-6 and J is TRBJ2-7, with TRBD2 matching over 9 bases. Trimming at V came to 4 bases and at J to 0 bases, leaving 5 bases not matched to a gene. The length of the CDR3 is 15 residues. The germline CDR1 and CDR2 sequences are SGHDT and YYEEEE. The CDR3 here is CASSPPSGNSYEQYF. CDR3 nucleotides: TGTGCCAGCAGCCCACCTAGCGGGAACTCCTACGAGCAGTACTTC.

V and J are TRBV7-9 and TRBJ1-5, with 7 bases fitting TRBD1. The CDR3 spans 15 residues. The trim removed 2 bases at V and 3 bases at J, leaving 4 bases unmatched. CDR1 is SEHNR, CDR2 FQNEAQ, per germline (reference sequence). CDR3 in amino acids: CASSLSTGVNQPQHF. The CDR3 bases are TGTGCCAGCAGCTTATCCACAGGGGTCAATCAGCCCCAGCATTTT.

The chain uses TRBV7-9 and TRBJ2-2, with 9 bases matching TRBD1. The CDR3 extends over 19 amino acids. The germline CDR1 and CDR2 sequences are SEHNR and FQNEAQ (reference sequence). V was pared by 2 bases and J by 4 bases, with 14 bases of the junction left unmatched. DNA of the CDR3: TGTGCCAGCAGCTTAAATCTAGCGTGGGGACAGGGTGTCACCGGGGAGCTGTTTTTT. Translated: CASSLNLAWGQGVTGELFF. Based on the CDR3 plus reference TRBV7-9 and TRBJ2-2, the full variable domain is DTGVSQNPRHKITKRGQNVTFRCDPISEHNRLYWYRQTLGQGPEFLTYFQNEAQLEKSRLLSDRFSAERPKGSFSTLEIQRTEQGDSAMYLCASSLNLAWGQGVTGELFFGEGSRLTVL.

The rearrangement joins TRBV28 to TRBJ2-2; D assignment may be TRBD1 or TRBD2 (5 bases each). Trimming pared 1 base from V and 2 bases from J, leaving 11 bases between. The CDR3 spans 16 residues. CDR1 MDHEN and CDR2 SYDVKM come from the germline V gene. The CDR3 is CASSLLGPSNTGELFF. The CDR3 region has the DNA TGTGCCAGCAGTTTATTGGGACCCTCTAACACCGGGGAGCTGTTTTTT.

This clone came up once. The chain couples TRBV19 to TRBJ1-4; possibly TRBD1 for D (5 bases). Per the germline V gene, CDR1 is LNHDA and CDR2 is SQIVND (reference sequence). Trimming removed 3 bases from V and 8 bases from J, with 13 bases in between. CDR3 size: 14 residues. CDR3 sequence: CASSMGPWLEKLFF. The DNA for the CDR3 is TGTGCCAGTAGTATGGGACCGTGGTTGGAAAAACTGTTTTTT.

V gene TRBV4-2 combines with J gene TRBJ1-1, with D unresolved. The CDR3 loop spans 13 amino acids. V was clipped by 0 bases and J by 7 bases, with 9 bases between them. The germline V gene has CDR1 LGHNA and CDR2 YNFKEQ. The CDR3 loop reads CASSQESLIEAFF. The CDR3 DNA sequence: TGTGCCAGCAGCCAAGAATCCCTAATTGAAGCTTTCTTT.

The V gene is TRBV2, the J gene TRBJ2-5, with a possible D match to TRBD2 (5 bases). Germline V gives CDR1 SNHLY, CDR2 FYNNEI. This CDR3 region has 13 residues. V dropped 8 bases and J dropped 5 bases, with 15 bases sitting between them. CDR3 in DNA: TGTGCCAGCGGGCCCAACCGAGGGGAGACCCAGTACTTC. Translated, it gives CASGPNRGETQYF. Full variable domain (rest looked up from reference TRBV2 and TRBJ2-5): EPEVTQTPSHQVTQMGQEVILRCVPISNHLYFYWYRQILGQKVEFLVSFYNNEISEKSEIFDDQFSVERPDGSNFTLKIRSTKLEDSAMYFCASGPNRGETQYFGPGTRLLVL.

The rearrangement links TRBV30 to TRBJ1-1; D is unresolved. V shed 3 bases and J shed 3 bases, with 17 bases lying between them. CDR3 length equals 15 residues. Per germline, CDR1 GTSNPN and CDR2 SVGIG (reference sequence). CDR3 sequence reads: CAWSHSRGRHTEAFF. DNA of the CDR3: TGTGCCTGGAGCCACTCTCGGGGTAGGCACACTGAAGCTTTCTTT. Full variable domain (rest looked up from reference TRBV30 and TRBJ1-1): SQTIHQWPATLVQPVGSPLSLECTVEGTSNPNLYWYRQAAGRGLQLLFYSVGIGQISSEVPQNLSASRPQDRQFILSSKKLLLSDSGFYLCAWSHSRGRHTEAFFGQGTRLTVV.

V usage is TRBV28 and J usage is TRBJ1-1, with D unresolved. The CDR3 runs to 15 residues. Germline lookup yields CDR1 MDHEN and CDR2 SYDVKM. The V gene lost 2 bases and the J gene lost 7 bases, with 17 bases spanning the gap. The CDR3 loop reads CASSLRSLLPSEAFF. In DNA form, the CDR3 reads TGTGCCAGCAGTTTAAGGAGCCTCCTCCCCAGTGAAGCTTTCTTT.

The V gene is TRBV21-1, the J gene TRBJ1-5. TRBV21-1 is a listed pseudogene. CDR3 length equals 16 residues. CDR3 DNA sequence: TGTGCCAGCAGCACCCCGACGGAGGGCACCAATCAGCCCCAGCATTTT. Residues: CASSTPTEGTNQPQHF.

The CDR3 nucleotides read TGTGCCAGCAGCAGATCCGGGACAGGTATACGGGAGACCCAGTACTTC. Amino acid sequence: CASSRSGTGIRETQYF. The chain employs TRBV7-3 and TRBJ2-5, with TRBD1 identical over 8 bases. CDR3 size: 16 residues. Germline loops: CDR1 SGHTA, CDR2 FQGTGA. V lost 5 bases and J lost 5; bases outside the gene matches: 13.

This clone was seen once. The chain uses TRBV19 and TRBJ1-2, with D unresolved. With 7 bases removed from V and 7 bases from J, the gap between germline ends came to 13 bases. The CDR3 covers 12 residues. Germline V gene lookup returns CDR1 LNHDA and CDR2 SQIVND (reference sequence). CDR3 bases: TGTGCCAGTACCTCTAGCGTTGGTGGCTACACCTTC. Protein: CASTSSVGGYTF. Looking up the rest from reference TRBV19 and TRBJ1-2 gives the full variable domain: DGGITQSPKYLFRKEGQNVTLSCEQNLNHDAMYWYRQDPGQGLRLIYYSQIVNDFQKGDIAEGYSVSREKKESFPLTVTSAQKNPTAFYLCASTSSVGGYTFGSGTRLTVV.

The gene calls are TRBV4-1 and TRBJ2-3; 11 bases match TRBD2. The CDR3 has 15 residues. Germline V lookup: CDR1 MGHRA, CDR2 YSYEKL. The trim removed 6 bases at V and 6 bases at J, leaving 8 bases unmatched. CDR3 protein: CASSPGLAASDTQYF. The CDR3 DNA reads TGCGCCAGCAGTCCGGGACTAGCGGCTTCCGATACGCAGTATTTT.

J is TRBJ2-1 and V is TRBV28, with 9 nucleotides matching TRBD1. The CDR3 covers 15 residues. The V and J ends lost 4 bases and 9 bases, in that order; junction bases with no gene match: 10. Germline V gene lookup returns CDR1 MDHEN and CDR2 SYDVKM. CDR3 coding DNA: TGTGCCAGCAGTTCCCGGACAGGGGCACGGGGTGAGCAGTTCTTC. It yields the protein CASSSRTGARGEQFF.